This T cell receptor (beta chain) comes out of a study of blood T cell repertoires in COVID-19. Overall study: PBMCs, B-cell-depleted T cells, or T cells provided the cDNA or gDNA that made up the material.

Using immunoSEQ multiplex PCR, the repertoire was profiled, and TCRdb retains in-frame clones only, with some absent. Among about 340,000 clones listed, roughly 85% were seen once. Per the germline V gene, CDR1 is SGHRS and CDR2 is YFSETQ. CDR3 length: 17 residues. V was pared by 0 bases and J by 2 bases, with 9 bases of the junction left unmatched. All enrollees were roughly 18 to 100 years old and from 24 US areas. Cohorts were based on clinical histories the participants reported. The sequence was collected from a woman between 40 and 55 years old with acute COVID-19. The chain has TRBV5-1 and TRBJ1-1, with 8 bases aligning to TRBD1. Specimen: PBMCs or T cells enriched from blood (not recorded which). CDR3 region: CASSLGDRGYGNTEAFF. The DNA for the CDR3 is TGCGCCAGCAGCTTGGGCGACAGGGGTTATGGTAACACTGAAGCTTTCTTT.